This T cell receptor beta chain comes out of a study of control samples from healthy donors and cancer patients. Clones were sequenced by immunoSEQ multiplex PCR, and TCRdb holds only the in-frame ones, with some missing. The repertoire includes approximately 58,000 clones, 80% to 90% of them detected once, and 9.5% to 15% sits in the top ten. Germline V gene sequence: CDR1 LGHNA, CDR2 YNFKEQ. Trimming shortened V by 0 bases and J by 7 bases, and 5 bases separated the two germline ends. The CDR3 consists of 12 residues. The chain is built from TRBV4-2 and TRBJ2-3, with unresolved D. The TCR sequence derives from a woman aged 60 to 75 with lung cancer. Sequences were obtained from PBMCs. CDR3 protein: CASSQESYTQYF. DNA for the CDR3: TGTGCCAGCAGCCAAGAATCCTATACGCAGTATTTT.